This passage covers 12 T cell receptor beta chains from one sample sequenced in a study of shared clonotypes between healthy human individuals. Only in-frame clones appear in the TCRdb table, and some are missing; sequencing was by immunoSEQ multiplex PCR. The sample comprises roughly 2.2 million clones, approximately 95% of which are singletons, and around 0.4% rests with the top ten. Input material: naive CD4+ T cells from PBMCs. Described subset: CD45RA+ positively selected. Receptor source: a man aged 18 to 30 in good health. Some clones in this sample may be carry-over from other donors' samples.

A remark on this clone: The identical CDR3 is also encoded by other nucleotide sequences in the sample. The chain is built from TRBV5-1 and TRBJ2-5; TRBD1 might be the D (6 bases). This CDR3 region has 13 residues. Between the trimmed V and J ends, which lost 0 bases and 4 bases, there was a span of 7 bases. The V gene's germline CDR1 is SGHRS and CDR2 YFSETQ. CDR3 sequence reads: CASSLGRGETQYF. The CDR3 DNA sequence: TGCGCCAGCAGCTTGGGCAGGGGAGAGACCCAGTACTTC.

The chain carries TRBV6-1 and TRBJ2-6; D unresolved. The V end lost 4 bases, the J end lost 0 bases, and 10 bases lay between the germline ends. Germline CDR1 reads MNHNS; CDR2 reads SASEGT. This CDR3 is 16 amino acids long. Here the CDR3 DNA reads TGTGCCAGCAGTGCGTGGGCCTTCTCTGGGGCCAACGTCCTGACTTTC. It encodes CASSAWAFSGANVLTF.

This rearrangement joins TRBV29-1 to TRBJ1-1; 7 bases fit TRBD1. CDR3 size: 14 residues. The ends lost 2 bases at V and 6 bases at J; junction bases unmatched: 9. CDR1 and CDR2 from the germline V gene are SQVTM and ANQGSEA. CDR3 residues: CSVEPVTGLAEAFF. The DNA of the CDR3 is TGCAGCGTTGAACCGGTGACAGGGTTAGCTGAAGCTTTCTTT.

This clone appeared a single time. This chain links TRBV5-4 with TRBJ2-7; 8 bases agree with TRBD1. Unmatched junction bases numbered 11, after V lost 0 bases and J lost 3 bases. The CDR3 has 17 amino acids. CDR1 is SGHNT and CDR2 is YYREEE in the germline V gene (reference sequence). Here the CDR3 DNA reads TGTGCCAGCAGCTTGGGCCGGACAGGGTTGAGGGACTACGAGCAGTACTTC. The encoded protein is CASSLGRTGLRDYEQYF. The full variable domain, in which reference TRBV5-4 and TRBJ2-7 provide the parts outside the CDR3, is ETGVTQSPTHLIKTRGQQVTLRCSSQSGHNTVSWYQQALGQGPQFIFQYYREEENGRGNFPPRFSGLQFPNYSSELNVNALELDDSALYLCASSLGRTGLRDYEQYFGPGTRLTVT.

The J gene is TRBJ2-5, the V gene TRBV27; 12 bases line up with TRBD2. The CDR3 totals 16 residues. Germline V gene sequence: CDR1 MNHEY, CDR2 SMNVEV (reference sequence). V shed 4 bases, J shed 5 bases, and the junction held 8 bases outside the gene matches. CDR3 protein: CASSSILAGGLETQYF. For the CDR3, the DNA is TGTGCCAGCAGTTCTATCCTAGCGGGAGGGTTGGAGACCCAGTACTTC.

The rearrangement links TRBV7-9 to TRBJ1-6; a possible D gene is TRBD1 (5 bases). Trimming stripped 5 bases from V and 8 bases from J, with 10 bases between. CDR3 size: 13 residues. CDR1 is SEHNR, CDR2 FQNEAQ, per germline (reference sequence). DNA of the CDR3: TGTGCCAGCAGCAAGGGGCTGGATTCACCCCTCCACTTT. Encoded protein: CASSKGLDSPLHF.

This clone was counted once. CDR3 in DNA: TGTGCCAGCAGCTATGACTTGACCAATCAGCCCCAGCATTTT. It is translated as CASSYDLTNQPQHF. The rearrangement joins TRBV7-2 to TRBJ1-5; D gene uncertain. Germline CDR1 SGHTA, CDR2 FQGNSA. The germline V and J ends were trimmed by 4 bases and 3 bases, with 10 bases remaining between them. The CDR3 runs 14 residues.

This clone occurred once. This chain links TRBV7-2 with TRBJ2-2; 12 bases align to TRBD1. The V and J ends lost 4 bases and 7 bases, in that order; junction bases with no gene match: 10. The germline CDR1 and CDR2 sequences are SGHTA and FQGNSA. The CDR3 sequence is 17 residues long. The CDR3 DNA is TGTGCCAGCAGCTCTCTTCCGGGACAGGGGGCGCACGGGGAGCTGTTTTTT. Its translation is CASSSLPGQGAHGELFF.

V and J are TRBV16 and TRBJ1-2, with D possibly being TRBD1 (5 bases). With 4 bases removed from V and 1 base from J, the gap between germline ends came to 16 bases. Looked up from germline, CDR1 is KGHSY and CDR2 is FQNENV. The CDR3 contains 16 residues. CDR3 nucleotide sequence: TGTGCCAGCAGCCGAAACGAAGGGGCATTTAACTATGGCTACACCTTC. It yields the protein CASSRNEGAFNYGYTF.

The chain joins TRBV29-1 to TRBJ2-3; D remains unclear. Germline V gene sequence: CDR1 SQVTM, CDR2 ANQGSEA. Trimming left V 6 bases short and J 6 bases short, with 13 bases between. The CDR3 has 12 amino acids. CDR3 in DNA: TGCAGCGTCCGGGTGGGGTCGGATACGCAGTATTTT. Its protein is CSVRVGSDTQYF.

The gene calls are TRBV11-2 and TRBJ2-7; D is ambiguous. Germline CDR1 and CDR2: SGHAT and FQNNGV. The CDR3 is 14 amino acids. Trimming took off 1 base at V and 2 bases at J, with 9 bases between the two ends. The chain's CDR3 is CASSLVIGPYEQYF. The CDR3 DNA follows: TGTGCCAGCAGCTTAGTCATAGGACCCTACGAGCAGTACTTC.

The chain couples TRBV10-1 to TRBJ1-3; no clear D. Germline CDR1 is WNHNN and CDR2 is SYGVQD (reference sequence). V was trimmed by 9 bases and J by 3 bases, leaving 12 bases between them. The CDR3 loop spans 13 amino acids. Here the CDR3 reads CARPRNYGNTIYF. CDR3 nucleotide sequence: TGCGCCAGGCCCCGAAATTATGGAAACACCATATATTTT.